Following are 32 T cell receptor beta chains from one sample sequenced in a study of radiation and T cells in renal cell carcinoma. The treatment is: 15 Gy SBRT to primary tumor, nephrectomy 4 weeks later. Some clones are missing from TCRdb's copy, which holds only in-frame ones; the method was immunoSEQ multiplex PCR. The profile covers approximately 18,000 clones, with 55% to 65% appearing a single time and about 12% taken by the ten largest. The specimen comprised tumor tissue, sampled from a patient whose treatment included radiotherapy and nephrectomy. The receptor source for this set is a woman aged 70-85 years with renal cell carcinoma.

The chain is built from TRBV28 and TRBJ1-5; possible D gene TRBD1, 6 bases. CDR1 and CDR2 (germline): MDHEN, SYDVKM. V lost 7 bases to trimming and J lost 6 bases, with 10 bases between them. This CDR3 comprises 12 residues. CDR3 sequence: CASKGGSQPQHF. DNA of the CDR3: TGTGCCAGCAAGGGGGGTAGTCAGCCCCAGCATTTT.

By sample share, this clone is medium-sized. The V gene is TRBV28, the J gene TRBJ1-5; maybe TRBD1 (6 bases). Per germline, CDR1 MDHEN and CDR2 SYDVKM. The CDR3 length is 14 residues. V was cut by 6 bases and J by 7 bases, with 16 bases left in between. CDR3 region: CASREGRGGQPQHF. CDR3 nucleotides: TGTGCCAGCAGGGAGGGCAGGGGCGGGCAGCCCCAGCATTTT.

The chain joins TRBV4-3 to TRBJ2-7, with 12 bases aligning to TRBD1. CDR1 LGHNA and CDR2 YSLEER come from the germline V gene. V gave up 1 base and J gave up 5 bases; unmatched junction bases: 6. The CDR3 sequence is 16 residues long. The DNA for the CDR3 is TGCGCCAGCAGCCAAGGAACCGGGACAGGGGGCAACGAGCAGTACTTC. It codes for CASSQGTGTGGNEQYF.

The CDR3 loop is CASALGDRGYEQYF. The CDR3 DNA sequence: TGTGCTAGTGCCCTAGGGGACAGGGGGTACGAGCAGTACTTC. The chain uses TRBV12-5 and TRBJ2-7; 11 bases are a match to TRBD1. The CDR3 has 14 residues. CDR1 is LGHNT and CDR2 is FRNRAP in the germline V gene. The J segment lost 4 bases and the V segment lost 7 bases, leaving 6 bases of the junction unmatched.

V and J are TRBV19 and TRBJ2-2, with D unclear. Trimming left V 3 bases short and J 5 bases short, with 16 bases between. Germline V gene sequence: CDR1 LNHDA, CDR2 SQIVND (reference sequence). CDR3 length: 16 amino acids. CDR3 DNA sequence: TGTGCCAGTAGTATCGCGAGGATGGTGAGGACCGGGGAGCTGTTTTTT. Amino acid sequence: CASSIARMVRTGELFF. Complete variable domain (other parts from reference TRBV19 and TRBJ2-2): DGGITQSPKYLFRKEGQNVTLSCEQNLNHDAMYWYRQDPGQGLRLIYYSQIVNDFQKGDIAEGYSVSREKKESFPLTVTSAQKNPTAFYLCASSIARMVRTGELFFGEGSRLTVL.

On this clone: This is likely a read error, given that the CDR3 carries no conserved phenylalanine or tryptophan at its end. The DNA is omitted, as the CDR3 cannot be located on it reliably, and the CDR3 follows TCRdb's listing. CDR3 residues: CASRQSSGQEYL. V and J are TRBV6-5 and TRBJ1-5; the table gives TRBD1 as D, unverified against the DNA. The CDR3 extends over 12 residues, inclusive of both ends. Per the germline V gene, CDR1 is MNHEY and CDR2 is SVGAGI.

The chain employs TRBV7-8 and TRBJ2-4; maybe TRBD2 (7 bases). Germline V CDR1 and CDR2: SGHVS, FQNEAQ. V lost 5 bases, J lost 6 bases, and 11 bases lay in between. There are 13 residues in the CDR3. The CDR3 reads CASSPGGANIQYF. CDR3 coding DNA: TGTGCCAGCAGCCCGGGGGGCGCAAACATTCAGTACTTC.

This clone occurred a few times. V and J are TRBV7-2 and TRBJ1-3; D is undetermined. V was shortened by 1 base and J by 1 base, with 8 bases between the two germline ends. Germline V gene sequence: CDR1 SGHTA, CDR2 FQGNSA. CDR3 length equals 15 residues. The CDR3 DNA reads as TGTGCCAGCAGCTTAGACGGCCAATCTGGAAACACCATATATTTT. Residues: CASSLDGQSGNTIYF.

The chain uses TRBV5-4 and TRBJ1-4; unclear D gene. Trimming pared 0 bases from V and 8 bases from J, leaving 11 bases between. Germline V gene sequence: CDR1 SGHNT, CDR2 YYREEE (reference sequence). The CDR3 totals 14 residues. This CDR3 is CASSLGGMREKLFF. CDR3 nucleotide sequence: TGTGCCAGCAGCTTGGGGGGAATGCGAGAAAAACTGTTTTTT. Supplemented by reference TRBV5-4 and TRBJ1-4, the full variable domain reads ETGVTQSPTHLIKTRGQQVTLRCSSQSGHNTVSWYQQALGQGPQFIFQYYREEENGRGNFPPRFSGLQFPNYSSELNVNALELDDSALYLCASSLGGMREKLFFGSGTQLSVL.

The chain has TRBV7-9 and TRBJ1-1; D not resolved. V was trimmed by 5 bases and J by 1 base, leaving 14 bases between them. The CDR3 extends over 15 amino acids. Germline CDR1 and CDR2: SEHNR and FQNEAQ (reference sequence). The CDR3 region has the DNA TGTGCCAGCAGCGCCGACACGATATGGAACACTGAAGCTTTCTTT. This codes for CASSADTIWNTEAFF.

This sequence joins TRBV5-6 and TRBJ2-2, with D unclear. V gave up 4 bases and J gave up 4 bases, with 8 bases separating them. Germline CDR1 and CDR2: SGHDT and YYEEEE. The CDR3 totals 13 residues. The chain's CDR3 is CASSRISTGELFF. Written as DNA, the CDR3 is TGTGCCAGCAGCCGAATAAGCACCGGGGAGCTGTTTTTT.

The gene calls are TRBV10-2 and TRBJ2-7; perhaps TRBD2 as D (5 bases). Trimming removed 5 bases from V and 2 bases from J, with 7 bases in between. The CDR3 length is 12 residues. CDR1 and CDR2 from the germline V gene are WSHSY and SAAADI. CDR3 region: CASSYGTYEQYF. As DNA, the CDR3 is TGCGCCAGCAGTTACGGGACCTACGAGCAGTACTTC.

In this sample, this clone turned up a few times. This sequence joins TRBV28 and TRBJ2-3, with 9 bases matching TRBD2. The CDR3 length is 15 residues. Germline V lookup: CDR1 MDHEN, CDR2 SYDVKM. V lost 4 bases, J lost 1 base, and 3 bases stayed unmatched. CDR3 sequence reads: CASSSTSGRTDTQYF. CDR3 sequence (DNA): TGTGCCAGCAGTTCCACTAGCGGGCGCACAGATACGCAGTATTTT.

This clone is labeled as medium-sized (0.01 to 0.1%). The J gene is TRBJ1-3, the V gene TRBV5-1; D may be TRBD1 (6 bases). CDR1 SGHRS and CDR2 YFSETQ come from the germline V gene. The V end was cut by 1 base, the J end by 1 base, with 12 bases between. CDR3 length: 16 amino acids. The CDR3 sequence is CASSLTVQGSGNTIYF. CDR3 sequence (DNA): TGCGCCAGCAGCTTGACGGTACAGGGATCTGGAAACACCATATATTTT.

The genes are TRBV18 and TRBJ1-6, with D unclear. V lost 2 bases, J lost 8 bases, and 4 bases lay in between. The germline V gene has CDR1 KGHSH and CDR2 LQKENI. The CDR3 sequence is 12 residues long. CDR3 DNA sequence: TGTGCCAGCTCACCAAGTTATTCACCCCTCCACTTT. Translating it yields CASSPSYSPLHF.

This chain links TRBV19 with TRBJ2-3; perhaps TRBD1 as D (5 bases). The CDR3 sequence is 13 residues long. In germline, CDR1 is LNHDA, CDR2 SQIVND (reference sequence). CDR3 DNA sequence: TGTGCAGTAGCCAGGGTGGGTACAGATACGCAGTATTTT. Protein product: CAVARVGTDTQYF. Full variable domain (remainder filled in from reference TRBV19 and TRBJ2-3): DGGITQSPKYLFRKEGQNVTLSCEQNLNHDAMYWYRQDPGQGLRLIYYSQIVNDFQKGDIAEGYSVSREKKESFPLTVTSAQKNPTAFYLCAVARVGTDTQYFGPGTRLTVL.

Remarks on this clone: The same CDR3 can be traced to other DNA sequences in this sample. The gene calls are TRBV5-8 and TRBJ1-5, with D tentatively TRBD1 (6 bases). CDR1 and CDR2 from the germline V gene are SGHTS and YDEGEE. Trimming removed 4 bases from V and 0 bases from J, with 11 bases in between. CDR3 size: 15 residues. CDR3 in DNA: TGTGCCAGCAGCCTACAGGGTTATAGCAATCAGCCCCAGCATTTT. As protein: CASSLQGYSNQPQHF.

The chain carries TRBV7-6 and TRBJ1-4; D not certain. Germline CDR1 and CDR2: SGHVS and FNYEAQ. Trimming pared 0 bases from V and 8 bases from J, leaving 7 bases between. This CDR3 spans 13 amino acids. The CDR3 nucleotides read TGTGCCAGCAGCTTAGCAGTCGGAGAAAAACTGTTTTTT. It encodes CASSLAVGEKLFF. Based on the CDR3 plus reference TRBV7-6 and TRBJ1-4, the full variable domain is GAGVSQSPRYKVTKRGQDVALRCDPISGHVSLYWYRQALGQGPEFLTYFNYEAQQDKSGLPNDRFSAERPEGSISTLTIQRTEQRDSAMYRCASSLAVGEKLFFGSGTQLSVL.

The rearrangement uses TRBV9 and TRBJ2-5; no reliable D call. The DNA end favors TRBJ2-7, so the J call may be wrong. Germline V CDR1 and CDR2: SGDLS, YYNGEE. The length of the CDR3 is 15 residues. The CDR3 nucleotides are TGTGCCAGCAGCGTGTACCCAACCCAAGTCAACGAGCAGTACTTC. Translating gives CASSVYPTQVNEQYF.

This clone was seen only a few times. V gene TRBV15 combines with J gene TRBJ2-7; TRBD2 aligns across 10 bases. This CDR3 has 15 amino acids. Germline V CDR1 and CDR2: LNHNV, YYDKDF (reference sequence). V shed 8 bases, J shed 4 bases, and the junction held 11 bases outside the gene matches. The CDR3 spells CATGGITSGVYEQYF. The CDR3 bases are TGTGCCACCGGCGGGATTACTAGCGGGGTGTACGAGCAGTACTTC.

The rearrangement uses TRBV6-1 and TRBJ1-2; 9 bases match TRBD1. Trimming took 8 bases from V and 4 from J; bases not matched to a gene: 8. CDR3 length: 14 amino acids. The germline gives CDR1 MNHNS, CDR2 SASEGT. Written as DNA, the CDR3 is TGTGCCAGCCTCTTGGGACAGGGAGGCTATGGCTACACCTTC. Its translation: CASLLGQGGYGYTF.

The genes are TRBV7-2 and TRBJ2-5; the match to TRBD2 covers 12 bases. V lost 5 bases, J lost 4 bases, and 5 bases stayed unmatched. CDR3 length equals 15 residues. Per the germline V gene, CDR1 is SGHTA and CDR2 is FQGNSA. The CDR3 spells CASSPSGLAGETQYF. In nucleotides, the CDR3 is TGTGCCAGCAGCCCGTCGGGACTAGCGGGAGAGACCCAGTACTTC.

This clone has a single count. The J gene is TRBJ2-1, the V gene TRBV7-2; tentative D call: TRBD1 (5 bases). Trimming removed 7 bases at V and 9 bases at J, with 16 bases between. The CDR3 totals 13 residues. Germline values: CDR1 SGHTA, CDR2 FQGNSA. In DNA, the CDR3 is TGTGCCAGCAAGGGAACACCCCAGGGTGAGCAGTTCTTC. Translation gives CASKGTPQGEQFF.

The rearrangement joins TRBV11-2 to TRBJ2-4, with 14 bases identical to TRBD2. J lost 2 bases, V lost 6 bases, and 9 bases had no gene match. This CDR3 region has 18 residues. Germline loops: CDR1 SGHAT, CDR2 FQNNGV. The CDR3 nucleotides are TGTGCCAGCAGTTCACTGACTAGCGGGGGGGCCACCAAAAACATTCAGTACTTC. It codes for CASSSLTSGGATKNIQYF.

V usage is TRBV27 and J usage is TRBJ1-6; D is possibly TRBD1 (6 bases). Germline V gives CDR1 MNHEY, CDR2 SMNVEV (reference sequence). The ends were cut back, 5 bases at V and 16 bases at J, with 18 bases in the middle. The CDR3 loop spans 13 amino acids. The CDR3 DNA is TGTGCCAGCAGTCTGTCCGGGACACCTACACTCCACTTT. Translation: CASSLSGTPTLHF.

The rearrangement uses TRBV5-6 and TRBJ1-1; D is perhaps TRBD1 (5 bases). There are 14 residues in the CDR3. CDR1 and CDR2 from the germline V gene are SGHDT and YYEEEE. Trimming removed 4 bases at V and 6 bases at J, with 16 bases between. Here the CDR3 reads CASSPPGRGAEAFF. Here the CDR3 DNA reads TGTGCCAGCAGCCCCCCGGGCCGAGGGGCTGAAGCTTTCTTT.

CDR3 residues: CASSLAGSSTDTQYF. DNA for the CDR3: TGTGCCAGCAGCTTAGCGGGGAGTAGCACAGATACGCAGTATTTT. The chain uses TRBV7-9 and TRBJ2-3; D perhaps matches TRBD2 (5 bases). This CDR3 has 15 residues. V lost 0 bases and J 0 bases, leaving 7 bases between the germline ends. Germline CDR1 reads SEHNR; CDR2 reads FQNEAQ (reference sequence).

The rearrangement links TRBV14 to TRBJ1-4; 10 positions match TRBD1. Germline V gene lookup returns CDR1 SGHDN and CDR2 FVKESK. Trimming cost V 3 bases and J 6 bases; bases outside gene matches: 13. The CDR3 is made up of 18 amino acids. This CDR3 is CASSQVGTGVLRDEKLFF. The CDR3 coding sequence is TGTGCCAGCAGCCAGGTCGGGACAGGGGTCTTAAGAGATGAAAAACTGTTTTTT.

This chain uses TRBV7-9 with TRBJ1-1; 7 positions match TRBD1. This CDR3 contains 15 residues. V shed 1 base and J 0 bases; nucleotides not matched to a gene: 2. Germline V lookup: CDR1 SEHNR, CDR2 FQNEAQ (reference sequence). CDR3 DNA: TGTGCCAGCAGCTTAGGGGACAGCATGAACACTGAAGCTTTCTTT. This translates into CASSLGDSMNTEAFF. Full variable domain (missing parts from reference TRBV7-9 and TRBJ1-1): DTGVSQNPRHKITKRGQNVTFRCDPISEHNRLYWYRQTLGQGPEFLTYFQNEAQLEKSRLLSDRFSAERPKGSFSTLEIQRTEQGDSAMYLCASSLGDSMNTEAFFGQGTRLTVV.

The chain recombines TRBV14 with TRBJ1-2; D remains ambiguous. Trimming pared 0 bases from V and 0 bases from J, leaving 8 bases between. This CDR3 has 15 residues. Germline CDR1 and CDR2: SGHDN and FVKESK. The CDR3 protein is CASSQDRITNYGYTF. The CDR3 bases are TGTGCCAGCAGCCAAGACAGGATTACTAACTATGGCTACACCTTC.

In this sample, this clone turned up once. The chain combines TRBV30 with TRBJ1-3; D unresolved. Germline loops: CDR1 GTSNPN, CDR2 SVGIG (reference sequence). This CDR3 spans 15 amino acids. Trimming shortened V by 3 bases and J by 0 bases, and 12 bases separated the two germline ends. Here the CDR3 reads CAWSATSNSGNTIYF. As DNA, the CDR3 is TGTGCCTGGAGCGCGACATCGAACTCTGGAAACACCATATATTTT. Filled out from reference TRBV30 and TRBJ1-3, the complete variable domain reads SQTIHQWPATLVQPVGSPLSLECTVEGTSNPNLYWYRQAAGRGLQLLFYSVGIGQISSEVPQNLSASRPQDRQFILSSKKLLLSDSGFYLCAWSATSNSGNTIYFGEGSWLTVV.

This clone has more than one count but fewer than ten. The chain recombines TRBV19 with TRBJ2-3, with TRBD2 as a possible D gene (6 bases). This CDR3 comprises 13 residues. Germline V gives CDR1 LNHDA, CDR2 SQIVND (reference sequence). Deletions cut 5 bases from V and 2 bases from J, with 8 bases between. CDR3 sequence reads: CASSRGNTDTQYF. The CDR3 DNA follows: TGTGCCAGTAGTCGGGGGAACACAGATACGCAGTATTTT.